The source of this T cell receptor (beta chain) is a study of control samples from healthy donors and cancer patients (dated by TCRdb to the early 2020s). Library preparation was by the immunoSEQ multiplex PCR assay. The table was pulled from immuneACCESS by TCRdb, which kept in-frame rearrangements only. Such tables lose some clones; where checked, under half of the loss comes from unresolved V genes, and the rest has no known cause. The sample table holds some 120,000 clones, of which over 90% were seen once. Of the sample, about 2.6% is held by the ten largest clones. V loses 1 base of germline sequence and J loses 4 bases, and the interval between the two ends is 3 bases. The CDR3 covers 12 residues, taking in both the cysteine and the phenylalanine. The entry retains the CDR3 DNA only, 36 bases that are in frame from base 1. CDR1 and CDR2 were assigned from the germline V gene as KGHDR and SFDVKD.

Of note for this clone: The clone's antigen remains unknown. No base quality information exists; no much larger clone differs at one position.

Recombination connected TRBV24-1 to TRBJ2-5; the D gene remains uncertain. The specimen sequenced was blood. The TCR originated in a man younger than 45 in good health. The CDR3 protein sequence reads: CATSDFGETQYF. The DNA is as follows: TGTGCCACCAGTGATTTCGGAGAGACCCAGTACTTC.